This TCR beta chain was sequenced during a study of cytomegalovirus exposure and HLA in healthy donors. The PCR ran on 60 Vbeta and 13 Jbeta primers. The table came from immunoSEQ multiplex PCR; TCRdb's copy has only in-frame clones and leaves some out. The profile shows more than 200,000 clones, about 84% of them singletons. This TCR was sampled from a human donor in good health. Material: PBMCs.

The chain's CDR3 is CASSLGGGTGGVYIQYF. CDR3 DNA: TGTGCCAGCAGTTTAGGCGGGGGGACAGGGGGCGTGTACATTCAGTACTTC. This rearrangement joins TRBV28 to TRBJ2-4; 12 nucleotides line up with TRBD1. The CDR3 runs 17 residues. Germline V CDR1 and CDR2: MDHEN, SYDVKM. With 2 bases clipped from V and 8 bases from J, the junction kept 10 bases outside the gene matches.